The next 10 T cell receptor beta chains were all read from a single sample in a study of blood T cell repertoires in COVID-19. The table came from immunoSEQ multiplex PCR; TCRdb's copy has only in-frame clones and leaves some out. Of over 90,000 clones listed, 90% are singletons. Sample: peripheral blood. These receptors all stem from a man aged 45-60 years with acute or convalescent COVID-19.

This clone is medium-sized. The rearrangement links TRBV3-1 (or the pseudogene TRBV3-2) to TRBJ1-4, with 9 nucleotides matching TRBD1. The CDR3 length is 15 residues. The V gene's germline CDR1 is LGHDT and CDR2 YNNKEL (reference sequence). With 7 bases clipped from V and 7 bases from J, the junction kept 10 bases outside the gene matches. The CDR3 sequence is CASTPSQGAPEKLFF. CDR3 coding DNA: TGTGCCAGCACGCCGTCACAGGGGGCGCCTGAAAAACTGTTTTTT.

The table lists this clone with a count of one. This chain connects TRBV6-6 to TRBJ1-3; 8 nucleotides agree with TRBD1. The V gene's germline CDR1 is MNHNY and CDR2 SVGAGI (reference sequence). V trimming: 6 bases; J trimming: 2 bases; junction bases outside the gene matches: 6. The CDR3 loop spans 15 amino acids. CDR3 loop: CASSPQGAAGNTIYF. CDR3 nucleotide sequence: TGTGCCAGCAGCCCCCAGGGGGCGGCTGGAAACACCATATATTTT.

In its sample, this clone was seen once. V usage is TRBV5-1 and J usage is TRBJ2-1, with 13 bases identical to TRBD2. Germline V gene lookup returns CDR1 SGHRS and CDR2 YFSETQ. After removal of 0 bases from V and 3 bases from J, the junction contained 6 bases not matched to a gene. This CDR3 spans 18 amino acids. This CDR3 reads CASSLAGLAGEHYNEQFF. In nucleotides, the CDR3 is TGCGCCAGCAGCTTGGCTGGACTAGCGGGAGAACACTACAATGAGCAGTTCTTC.

The J gene is TRBJ2-3, the V gene TRBV5-1, with 11 bases aligning to TRBD2. Trimming removed 0 bases from V and 4 bases from J; junction bases left unmatched: 7. CDR1 and CDR2 from the germline V gene are SGHRS and YFSETQ. The CDR3 is 17 residues long. The CDR3 protein is CASSLVRVAGGPDTQYF. CDR3 nucleotide sequence: TGCGCCAGCAGCTTGGTCAGGGTAGCGGGAGGGCCAGATACGCAGTATTTT.

The genes are TRBV5-1 and TRBJ2-1, with TRBD2 identical over 7 bases. With V trimmed by 4 bases and J by 3 bases, 7 bases remained unmatched. CDR3 length equals 15 residues. In germline, CDR1 is SGHRS, CDR2 YFSETQ. The CDR3 DNA reads TGCGCCAGCAGCCTCCAAGGCGGGGGCTACAATGAGCAGTTCTTC. Translated, it gives CASSLQGGGYNEQFF.

This sequence joins TRBV6-5 and TRBJ2-6; D ambiguous. The CDR3 contains 14 residues. Trimming cost V 5 bases and J 0 bases, with 5 bases left between them. CDR1 is MNHEY and CDR2 is SVGAGI in the germline V gene. Here the CDR3 reads CASSHISGANVLTF. CDR3 nucleotide sequence: TGTGCCAGCAGTCACATCTCTGGGGCCAACGTCCTGACTTTC.

This chain links TRBV7-2 with TRBJ2-2, with 12 bases aligning to TRBD2. From germline, CDR1 is SGHTA and CDR2 FQGNSA. With V trimmed by 0 bases and J by 3 bases, 5 bases remained unmatched. This CDR3 has 18 amino acids. CDR3 region: CASSLARRLAGDTGELFF. In nucleotides, the CDR3 is TGTGCCAGCAGCTTAGCGCGGAGACTAGCGGGAGACACCGGGGAGCTGTTTTTT.

This chain joins TRBV6-5 and TRBJ1-3; tentative D call: TRBD1 (6 bases). Germline values: CDR1 MNHEY, CDR2 SVGAGI. The CDR3 is made up of 15 amino acids. Trimming removed 6 bases from V and 2 bases from J, with 14 bases in between. The CDR3 sequence: CASRKQGSPGNTIYF. Written as DNA, the CDR3 is TGTGCCAGCAGAAAACAGGGATCCCCTGGAAACACCATATATTTT.

The chain carries TRBV15 and TRBJ2-5, with 12 bases matching TRBD2. Looked up from germline, CDR1 is LNHNV and CDR2 is YYDKDF (reference sequence). The CDR3 consists of 17 residues. V was pared by 3 bases and J by 5 bases, with 10 bases of the junction left unmatched. CDR3 loop: CATSRDPLAGGLETQYF. In DNA form, the CDR3 reads TGTGCCACCAGCAGGGACCCTCTAGCGGGAGGGCTGGAGACCCAGTACTTC. Together with reference TRBV15 and TRBJ2-5, the CDR3 gives the full variable domain: DAMVIQNPRYQVTQFGKPVTLSCSQTLNHNVMYWYQQKSSQAPKLLFHYYDKDFNNEADTPDNFQSRRPNTSFCFLDIRSPGLGDTAMYLCATSRDPLAGGLETQYFGPGTRLLVL.

The rearrangement joins TRBV29-1 to TRBJ2-7; 7 bases line up with TRBD1. Unmatched junction bases numbered 5, after V lost 5 bases and J lost 4 bases. CDR1 SQVTM and CDR2 ANQGSEA come from the germline V gene. This CDR3 spans 12 amino acids. As DNA, the CDR3 is TGCAGCGTTACCGGGACAGCTTACGAGCAGTACTTC. It codes for CSVTGTAYEQYF.